One sample yielded the 27 T cell receptor beta chains listed below, sequenced in a study of tumor-infiltrating lymphocytes in primary liver carcinoma. TCR beta cDNA was reverse-transcribed from 450 to 500 ng of total RNA. The reaction used a constant-region primer and ProtoScript II reverse transcriptase. ARM-PCR was slightly modified, and three nested multiplex PCR rounds with it gave rise to the TCR beta libraries. Forward primers for TRBV1-TRBV30 and a C-beta reverse primer served the first two PCR rounds, at 10 cycles each. TCRdb redid the calling of the multiplex PCR reads with MiXCR, one entry per CDR3 protein. The sample lists approximately 300,000 distinct CDR3 sequences; less than 75% were seen once. Germline DNA was also extracted, and blood RNA was taken from unsorted whole blood. Sequenced: peripheral blood. The receptors shown here come from a man between 40 and 49 years old with primary liver carcinoma and hepatitis B virus infection.

This clonotype was counted ten times or more. The rearrangement uses TRBV4-1 and TRBJ2-3, with 8 bases lining up with TRBD2. Germline values: CDR1 MGHRA, CDR2 YSYEKL. The V segment lost 0 bases and the J segment 2 bases; nucleotides outside the gene matches: 10. The CDR3 has 18 residues. The CDR3 reads CASSQDWGTSGFTDTQYF. The CDR3 DNA sequence: TGCGCCAGCAGCCAAGATTGGGGCACTAGCGGATTCACAGATACGCAGTATTTT.

Notes on this clonotype: Mismatch with germline at one junction end may stem from a read error. This rearrangement joins TRBV5-1 to TRBJ2-7; 9 bases line up with TRBD1. There are 14 residues in the CDR3. Germline V gives CDR1 SGHRS, CDR2 YFSETQ. CDR3 bases: TGCGCCAGCAGCTCGACAGGGGGATCAGAAGAGCACTACTTC. It translates to CASSSTGGSEEHYF.

V gene TRBV6-6 combines with J gene TRBJ2-5, with D perhaps matching TRBD1 or TRBD2 (5 bases each). Trimming left V 11 bases short and J 8 bases short, with 30 bases between. Germline V gene data show CDR1 as MNHNY and CDR2 as SVGAGI (reference sequence). The CDR3 runs 16 residues. CDR3 in amino acids: CACCFRDLPWSETQYF. The CDR3 DNA sequence: TGTGCCTGCTGTTTCCGGGACCTCCCATGGTCAGAAACCCAGTACTTC.

This clonotype was observed once. One end of the junction fails to match germline, which may point to a read error. The rearrangement links TRBV6-5 to TRBJ2-7; 8 bases match TRBD2. Looked up from germline, CDR1 is MNHEY and CDR2 is SVGAGI. The CDR3 contains 14 residues. CDR3 amino acids: CTSSSSREGNEQYF. CDR3 bases: TGTACCAGCAGTTCCTCCCGGGAGGGGAACGAGCAGTACTTC.

The chain is built from TRBV14 and TRBJ2-3; the D is unclear. This CDR3 contains 13 residues. Trimming stripped 1 base from V and 9 bases from J, with 11 bases between. The germline CDR1 and CDR2 sequences are SGHDN and FVKESK. CDR3 region: CASSQANPGTQYF. DNA for the CDR3: TGTGCCAGCAGCCAAGCTAACCCTGGGACGCAGTATTTT. The full variable domain, rest sourced from reference TRBV14 and TRBJ2-3, is EAGVTQFPSHSVIEKGQTVTLRCDPISGHDNLYWYRRVMGKEIKFLLHFVKESKQDESGMPNNRFLAERTGGTYSTLKVQPAELEDSGVYFCASSQANPGTQYFGPGTRLTVL.

This clonotype was counted at least ten times. The chain couples TRBV29-1 to TRBJ1-1; D is possibly TRBD1 (5 bases). The ends were cut back, 7 bases at V and 0 bases at J, with 15 bases in the middle. The CDR3 is 14 amino acids. Germline loops: CDR1 SQVTM, CDR2 ANQGSEA. The CDR3 here is CSASLGGMNTEAFF. Written as DNA, the CDR3 is TGCAGCGCCTCCCTGGGGGGGATGAACACTGAAGCTTTCTTT.

This clonotype was detected only a few times. This sequence joins TRBV28 and TRBJ1-2; no clear D gene. The V gene lost 2 bases and the J gene lost 1 base, with 8 bases spanning the gap. The length of the CDR3 is 14 residues. Germline loops: CDR1 MDHEN, CDR2 SYDVKM. Here the CDR3 reads CASSLQPSNYGYTF. CDR3 DNA: TGTGCCAGCAGTTTACAACCAAGTAACTATGGCTACACCTTC.

Worth noting for this clonotype: A much larger clone differs by one base, so this may be a read error. The chain employs TRBV12-3 or TRBV12-4 and TRBJ2-1, with D perhaps TRBD1 or TRBD2 (5 bases each). The J call may be wrong; the DNA end is better matched by TRBJ2-5. This CDR3 region has 14 residues. The CDR3 loop reads CASSDRDRLETQYF. As DNA, the CDR3 is TGTGCCAGCAGTGACCGGGACCGTCTTGAGACCCAGTACTTC.

On this clonotype: The conserved final phenylalanine or tryptophan is absent from the CDR3, which likely points to a read error. This rearrangement joins TRBV6-1 to TRBJ2-7, with 12 bases matching TRBD2. Germline V gene sequence: CDR1 MNHNS, CDR2 SASEGT. The CDR3 runs 14 residues. The CDR3 DNA reads TGTGCCGGCAGGTCGCTAGCGGGAGGGTACGAGCAGTACTAC. Translated: CAGRSLAGGYEQYY.

The genes are TRBV5-1 and TRBJ2-3, with 11 bases identical to TRBD2. Germline CDR1 and CDR2: SGHRS and YFSETQ. This CDR3 region has 18 residues. V shed 6 bases, J shed 4 bases, and the junction held 16 bases outside the gene matches. This CDR3 is CASTSWATSGSRADTQYF. The DNA of the CDR3 is TGCGCCAGCACTTCATGGGCCACTAGCGGGAGTCGGGCAGATACGCAGTATTTT. Complete variable domain (other parts from reference TRBV5-1 and TRBJ2-3): KAGVTQTPRYLIKTRGQQVTLSCSPISGHRSVSWYQQTPGQGLQFLFEYFSETQRNKGNFPGRFSGRQFSNSRSEMNVSTLELGDSALYLCASTSWATSGSRADTQYFGPGTRLTVL.

A remark on this clonotype: The CDR3 carries no conserved terminal phenylalanine or tryptophan, so it likely arises from a read error. The chain recombines TRBV14 with TRBJ1-6; D is perhaps TRBD1 (6 bases). The CDR3 length is 17 residues. The germline CDR1 and CDR2 sequences are SGHDN and FVKESK. V was clipped by 1 base and J by 10 bases, with 20 bases between them. This chain's CDR3 is CASSQALVRGRGSPLHL. CDR3 DNA: TGTGCCAGCAGCCAAGCCCTGGTCAGGGGAAGGGGATCACCCCTCCACCTT.

The V call is TRBV29-1, the J call TRBJ2-4; no definite D call. Between the trimmed V and J ends, which lost 6 bases and 0 bases, there was a span of 9 bases. The length of the CDR3 is 13 residues. Germline loops: CDR1 SQVTM, CDR2 ANQGSEA. The CDR3 loop reads CSVSDEAKNIQYF. The CDR3 coding sequence is TGCAGCGTATCAGACGAAGCCAAAAACATTCAGTACTTC.

Remarks on this clonotype: One end of the junction does not line up with germline, which may come from a read error. The chain recombines TRBV11-3 with TRBJ2-1; 8 nucleotides align to TRBD1. The germline V gene has CDR1 SGHNT and CDR2 YENEEA. The CDR3 runs to 12 residues. The CDR3 DNA reads TGTGACAGCAGTTCCGCGACAGGGGTGCAGTTCTTC. Its protein product is CDSSSATGVQFF. The variable domain in full, completed from reference TRBV11-3 and TRBJ2-1, reads EAGVVQSPRYKIIEKKQPVAFWCNPISGHNTLYWYLQNLGQGPELLIRYENEEAVDDSQLPKDRFSAERLKGVDSTLKIQPAELGDSAVYLCDSSSATGVQFFGPGTRLTVL.

This clonotype was picked up many times. The chain employs TRBV4-1 and TRBJ2-3, with 8 positions matching TRBD2. This CDR3 is built from 14 residues. Germline V CDR1 and CDR2: MGHRA, YSYEKL. V was clipped by 5 bases and J by 4 bases; unmatched bases: 5. The CDR3 region is CASSSRTSPDTQYF. CDR3 bases: TGCGCCAGCAGCTCCCGGACTAGCCCAGATACGCAGTATTTT.

As concerns this clonotype: One end of the junction does not line up with germline, which may come from a read error. This sequence joins TRBV10-3 and TRBJ2-7, with D perhaps TRBD1 (6 bases). CDR1 and CDR2 from the germline V gene are ENHRY and SYGVKD. The CDR3 is 12 amino acids. In nucleotides, the CDR3 is TGTGCCATCAGGGGGGCAGCCTACGAGCAGCATTTC. Amino acids: CAIRGAAYEQHF.

As to this clonotype: Germline and junction disagree at one end, which may indicate a read error. J is TRBJ2-2 and V is TRBV11-3, with D tentatively TRBD1 or TRBD2 (5 bases each). This CDR3 is built from 15 residues. The V gene's germline CDR1 is SGHNT and CDR2 YENEEA. The CDR3 sequence is CASSSRAGFNGELFF. CDR3 nucleotide sequence: TGTGCCAGCAGCTCCAGGGCAGGGTTTAACGGGGAACTGTTTTTT.

The chain combines TRBV28 with TRBJ1-2; D might be TRBD1 (5 bases). CDR1 is MDHEN, CDR2 SYDVKM, per germline. The CDR3 is 13 amino acids. V was trimmed by 6 bases and J by 8 bases, leaving 16 bases between them. CDR3 nucleotides: TGTGCCAGCAGGGCCACGAAGGGGCAGGGCTACACCTTC. Its translation is CASRATKGQGYTF.

V gene TRBV10-3 combines with J gene TRBJ2-1, with 10 bases lining up with TRBD1. CDR1 ENHRY and CDR2 SYGVKD come from the germline V gene. This CDR3 is built from 17 residues. V gave up 6 bases and J gave up 2 bases; unmatched junction bases: 10. The CDR3 sequence: CAISSTSGTGAYNEQFF. The CDR3 bases are TGTGCCATCAGCTCAACATCCGGGACAGGGGCCTACAATGAGCAGTTCTTC.

This clonotype came up a few times. A much bigger clone sits one base away, suggesting this may be a read error. This sequence joins TRBV12-3 or TRBV12-4 and TRBJ1-4, with 9 bases fitting TRBD1. The CDR3 contains 13 residues. Trimming at V came to 5 bases and at J to 12 bases, leaving 7 bases not matched to a gene. The CDR3 DNA sequence: TGTGCCAGCAGTCGGACAGGGGAGGAAGAACTGTTTTTT. Amino acid sequence: CASSRTGEEELFF.

This chain joins TRBV7-9 and TRBJ2-1; D may be TRBD1 (5 bases). Germline V gene data show CDR1 as SEHNR and CDR2 as FQNEAQ (reference sequence). Trimming left V 5 bases short and J 10 bases short, with 12 bases between. CDR3 length: 12 amino acids. DNA of the CDR3: TGTGCCAGCAGCGGTGGGGCCAACGAGCAGTTCTTC. Protein product: CASSGGANEQFF.

The gene calls are TRBV29-1 and TRBJ2-7, with D perhaps matching TRBD1 (5 bases). Germline V gene lookup returns CDR1 SQVTM and CDR2 ANQGSEA. This CDR3 has 11 residues. Between the trimmed V and J ends, which lost 3 bases and 6 bases, there was a span of 9 bases. As DNA, the CDR3 is TGCAGCGTTGAGCCTAGGGGCGAGCAGTACTTC. Protein: CSVEPRGEQYF.

As for this clonotype: The CDR3 does not end in the conserved phenylalanine or tryptophan, so this is likely a read error. This chain uses TRBV4-3 with TRBJ2-1; TRBD2 agrees at 13 bases. The CDR3 contains 17 residues. Germline CDR1 is LGHNA and CDR2 is YSLEER. V trimming: 2 bases; J trimming: 8 bases; junction bases outside the gene matches: 9. The CDR3 loop is CASSQSQLAGGGDEQFY. CDR3 sequence (DNA): TGCGCCAGCAGCCAATCGCAACTAGCGGGAGGGGGAGATGAGCAGTTCTAC.

A few counts support this clonotype. The rearrangement uses TRBV6-1 and TRBJ2-1; tentatively, D is TRBD1 or TRBD2 (5 bases each). The germline V gene encodes CDR1 MNHNS and CDR2 SASEGT. Trimming shortened V by 0 bases and J by 12 bases, and 18 bases separated the two germline ends. The CDR3 is 15 amino acids. The CDR3 protein is CASSEALGRPQGQFF. CDR3 sequence (DNA): TGTGCCAGCAGTGAAGCGTTGGGACGCCCCCAGGGGCAGTTCTTC.

Concerning this clonotype: The missing conserved phenylalanine or tryptophan at the end of this CDR3 makes a read error likely. No DNA is shown, since the ends of the CDR3 on it are uncertain; the CDR3 is the one TCRdb lists. The CDR3 region is CASSYSIYERYS. This rearrangement joins TRBV6-2 or TRBV6-3 to TRBJ2-7. The CDR3 length equals 12 residues, ends included. The germline V gene has CDR1 MNHEY and CDR2 SVGEGT.

This chain connects TRBV20-1 to TRBJ2-1, with 7 nucleotides matching TRBD1. Trimming removed 6 bases from V and 7 bases from J; junction bases left unmatched: 12. CDR3 size: 14 residues. Per the germline V gene, CDR1 is DFQATT and CDR2 is SNEGSKA (reference sequence). The CDR3 spells CSAPFVGGANEQFF. In DNA, the CDR3 is TGCAGTGCCCCATTCGTAGGGGGCGCAAATGAGCAGTTCTTC.

As regards this clonotype: A much more abundant neighbour one base away suggests this may be a read error. The CDR3 loop reads CASTSAGENSPLHF. The CDR3 DNA reads TGTGCCAGCACTTCGGCTGGGGAGAACTCACCCCTCCACTTT. The chain links TRBV6-2 or TRBV6-3 to TRBJ1-6; D unresolved. The length of the CDR3 is 14 residues. CDR1 is MNHEY and CDR2 is SVGEGT in the germline V gene. V shed 7 bases and J shed 10 bases, with 17 bases lying between them.

Remarks on this clonotype: A much larger clone differs by one base, so this may be a read error. This chain links TRBV6-1 with TRBJ2-2, with D perhaps assigned TRBD1 or TRBD2 (5 bases each). The CDR3 sequence is 16 residues long. Germline-derived CDR1 and CDR2 are MNHNS and SASEGT. The DNA for the CDR3 is TGTGCCAGCAGTCCCCGCAGGGTTTCGAACACCGGGGAGCTGTCTTTT. It specifies CASSPRRVSNTGELSF.